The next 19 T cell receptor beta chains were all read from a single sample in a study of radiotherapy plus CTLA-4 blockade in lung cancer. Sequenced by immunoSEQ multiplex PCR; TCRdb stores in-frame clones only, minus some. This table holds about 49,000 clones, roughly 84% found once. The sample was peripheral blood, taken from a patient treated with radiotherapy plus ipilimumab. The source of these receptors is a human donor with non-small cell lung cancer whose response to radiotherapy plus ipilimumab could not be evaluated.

CDR3 nucleotides: TGTGCCAGCAGCTTTGGGGCAGGACAGGGTTTTGAAAAACTGTTTTTT. The encoded protein is CASSFGAGQGFEKLFF. This chain uses TRBV5-4 with TRBJ1-4, with 8 positions matching TRBD1. J lost 7 bases, V lost 2 bases, and 10 bases had no gene match. There are 16 residues in the CDR3. In germline, CDR1 is SGHNT, CDR2 YYREEE (reference sequence). The variable domain in full, completed from reference TRBV5-4 and TRBJ1-4, reads ETGVTQSPTHLIKTRGQQVTLRCSSQSGHNTVSWYQQALGQGPQFIFQYYREEENGRGNFPPRFSGLQFPNYSSELNVNALELDDSALYLCASSFGAGQGFEKLFFGSGTQLSVL.

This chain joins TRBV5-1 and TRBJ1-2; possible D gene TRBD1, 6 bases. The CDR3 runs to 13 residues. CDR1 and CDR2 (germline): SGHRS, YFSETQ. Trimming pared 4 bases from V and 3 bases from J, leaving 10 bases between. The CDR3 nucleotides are TGCGCCAGCAGCCCCGGACAGCACTATGGCTACACCTTC. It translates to CASSPGQHYGYTF. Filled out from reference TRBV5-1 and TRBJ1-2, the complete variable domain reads KAGVTQTPRYLIKTRGQQVTLSCSPISGHRSVSWYQQTPGQGLQFLFEYFSETQRNKGNFPGRFSGRQFSNSRSEMNVSTLELGDSALYLCASSPGQHYGYTFGSGTRLTVV.

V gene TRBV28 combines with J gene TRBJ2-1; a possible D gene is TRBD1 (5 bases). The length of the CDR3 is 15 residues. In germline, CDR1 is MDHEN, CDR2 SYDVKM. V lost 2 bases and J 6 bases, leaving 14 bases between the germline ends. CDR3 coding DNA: TGTGCCAGCAGTTTAAGGGGTACCTATCGCAATGAGCAGTTCTTC. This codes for CASSLRGTYRNEQFF.

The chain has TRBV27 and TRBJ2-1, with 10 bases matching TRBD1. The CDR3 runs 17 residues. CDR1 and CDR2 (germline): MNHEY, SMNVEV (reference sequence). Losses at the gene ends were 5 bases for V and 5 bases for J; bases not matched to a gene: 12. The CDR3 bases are TGTGCCAGCAGTCCAGAAAGTGGGACAGGGGCTAACAATGAGCAGTTCTTC. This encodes CASSPESGTGANNEQFF.

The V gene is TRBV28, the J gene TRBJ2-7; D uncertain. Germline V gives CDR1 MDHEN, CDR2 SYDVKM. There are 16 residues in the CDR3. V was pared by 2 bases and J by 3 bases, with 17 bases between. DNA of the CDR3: TGTGCCAGCAGTTTACTATCCCAAGGAGCAGACTACGAGCAGTACTTC. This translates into CASSLLSQGADYEQYF.

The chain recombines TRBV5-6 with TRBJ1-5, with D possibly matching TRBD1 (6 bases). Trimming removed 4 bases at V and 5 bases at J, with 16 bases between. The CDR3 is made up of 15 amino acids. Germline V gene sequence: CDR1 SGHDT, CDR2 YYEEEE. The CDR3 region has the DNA TGTGCCAGCAGCGTGAGGGGGAGCAGGGATCAGCCCCAGCATTTT. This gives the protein CASSVRGSRDQPQHF. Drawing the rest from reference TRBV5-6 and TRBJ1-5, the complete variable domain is DAGVTQSPTHLIKTRGQQVTLRCSPKSGHDTVSWYQQALGQGPQFIFQYYEEEERQRGNFPDRFSGHQFPNYSSELNVNALLLGDSALYLCASSVRGSRDQPQHFGDGTRLSIL.

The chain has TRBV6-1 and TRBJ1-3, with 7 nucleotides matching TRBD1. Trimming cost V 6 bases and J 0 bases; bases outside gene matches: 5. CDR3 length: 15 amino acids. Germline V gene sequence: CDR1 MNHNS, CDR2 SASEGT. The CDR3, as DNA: TGTGCCAGCAGAGACAGGGACAACTCTGGAAACACCATATATTTT. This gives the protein CASRDRDNSGNTIYF.

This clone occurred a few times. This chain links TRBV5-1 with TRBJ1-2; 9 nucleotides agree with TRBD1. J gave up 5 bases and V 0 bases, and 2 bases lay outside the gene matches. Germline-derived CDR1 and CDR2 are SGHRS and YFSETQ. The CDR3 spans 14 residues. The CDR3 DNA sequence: TGCGCCAGCAGCTTGGAGGGGACAGGGTATGGCTACACCTTC. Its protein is CASSLEGTGYGYTF.

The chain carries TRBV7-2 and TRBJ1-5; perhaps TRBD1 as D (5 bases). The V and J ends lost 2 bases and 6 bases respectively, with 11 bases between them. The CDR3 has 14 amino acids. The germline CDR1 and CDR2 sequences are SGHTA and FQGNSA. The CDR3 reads CASSLIRGGQPQHF. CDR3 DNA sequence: TGTGCCAGCAGCTTAATTCGGGGGGGTCAGCCCCAGCATTTT.

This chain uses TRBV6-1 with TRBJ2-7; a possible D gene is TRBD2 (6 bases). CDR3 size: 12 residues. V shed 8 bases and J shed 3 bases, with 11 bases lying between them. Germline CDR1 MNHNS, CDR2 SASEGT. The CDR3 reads CASAWGGYEQYF. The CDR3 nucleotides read TGTGCCAGCGCCTGGGGAGGCTACGAGCAGTACTTC.

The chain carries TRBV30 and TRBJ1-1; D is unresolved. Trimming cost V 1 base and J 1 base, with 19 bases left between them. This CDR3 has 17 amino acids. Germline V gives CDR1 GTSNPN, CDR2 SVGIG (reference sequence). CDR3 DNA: TGTGCCTGGAGTGATGGAATTCCTACTGGGAGGAACACTGAAGCTTTCTTT. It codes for CAWSDGIPTGRNTEAFF. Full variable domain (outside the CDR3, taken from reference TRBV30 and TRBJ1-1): SQTIHQWPATLVQPVGSPLSLECTVEGTSNPNLYWYRQAAGRGLQLLFYSVGIGQISSEVPQNLSASRPQDRQFILSSKKLLLSDSGFYLCAWSDGIPTGRNTEAFFGQGTRLTVV.

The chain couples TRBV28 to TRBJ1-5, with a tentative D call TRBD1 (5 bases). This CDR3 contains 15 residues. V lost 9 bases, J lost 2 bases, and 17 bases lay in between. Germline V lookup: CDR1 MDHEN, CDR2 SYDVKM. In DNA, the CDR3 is TGTGCCAGTACCTCCGGGGGGTATGGCAATCAGCCCCAGCATTTT. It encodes CASTSGGYGNQPQHF.

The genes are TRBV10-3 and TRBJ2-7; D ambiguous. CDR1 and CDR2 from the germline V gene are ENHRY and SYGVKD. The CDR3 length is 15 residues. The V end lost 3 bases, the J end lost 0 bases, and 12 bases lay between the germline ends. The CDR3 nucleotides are TGTGCCATCAGTGATCCCGACTTGATCTCCTACGAGCAGTACTTC. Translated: CAISDPDLISYEQYF.

For the CDR3, the DNA is TGTGCCAGCAGGTTAACAGGGGGCTCTGGAAACACCATATATTTT. Residues: CASRLTGGSGNTIYF. The chain couples TRBV14 to TRBJ1-3; 8 positions agree with TRBD1. V lost 6 bases, J lost 0 bases, and 4 bases stayed unmatched. Germline values: CDR1 SGHDN, CDR2 FVKESK. The CDR3 has 15 amino acids.

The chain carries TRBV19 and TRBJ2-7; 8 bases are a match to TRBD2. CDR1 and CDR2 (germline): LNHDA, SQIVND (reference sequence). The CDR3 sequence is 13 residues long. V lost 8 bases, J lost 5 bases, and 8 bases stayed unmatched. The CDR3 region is CASSLAGRDEQYF. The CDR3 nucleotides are TGTGCCAGTTCCCTTGCCGGGAGGGACGAGCAGTACTTC.

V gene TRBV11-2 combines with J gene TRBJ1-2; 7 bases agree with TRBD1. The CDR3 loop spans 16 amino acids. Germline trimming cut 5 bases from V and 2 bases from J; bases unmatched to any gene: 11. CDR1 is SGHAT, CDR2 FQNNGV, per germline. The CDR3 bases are TGTGCCAGCAGCCTGGTATTGGGCAGGGGGAACTATGGCTACACCTTC. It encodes CASSLVLGRGNYGYTF.

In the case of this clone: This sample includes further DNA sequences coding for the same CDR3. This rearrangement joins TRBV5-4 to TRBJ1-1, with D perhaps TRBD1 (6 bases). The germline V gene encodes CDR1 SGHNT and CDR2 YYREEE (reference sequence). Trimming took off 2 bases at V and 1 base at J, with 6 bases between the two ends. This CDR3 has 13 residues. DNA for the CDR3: TGTGCCAGCAGCTTAGGGGGGAACACTGAAGCTTTCTTT. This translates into CASSLGGNTEAFF.

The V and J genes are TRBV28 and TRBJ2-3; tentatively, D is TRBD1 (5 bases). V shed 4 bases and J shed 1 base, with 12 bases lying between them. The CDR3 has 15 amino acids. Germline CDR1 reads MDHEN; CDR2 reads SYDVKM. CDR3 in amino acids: CASSSRQLRTDTQYF. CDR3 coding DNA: TGTGCCAGCAGTTCCAGACAGCTCCGCACAGATACGCAGTATTTT.

CDR3 amino acids: CASSPSPGGEQYF. Written as DNA, the CDR3 is TGTGCCAGCTCACCATCGCCGGGGGGCGAGCAGTACTTC. The V and J genes are TRBV18 and TRBJ2-7; 7 bases fit TRBD2. Germline V gene lookup returns CDR1 KGHSH and CDR2 LQKENI. The V gene end was trimmed by 2 bases and the J gene end by 6 bases; junction bases not matched to a gene: 4. This CDR3 is 13 amino acids long.